Given below is one TCR beta chain in context. CDR3 size: 19 residues. V was trimmed by 2 bases and J by 0 bases, leaving 17 bases between them. Germline V gene sequence: CDR1 LNHDA, CDR2 SQIVND (reference sequence). These data come from a study of cytomegalovirus exposure and HLA in healthy donors. Study-level information: When fewer than 500 donors were genotyped, over 80% of them were found to fall in the Caucasian-associated ancestry cluster.

The PCR employed 60 Vbeta primers together with 13 Jbeta primers. The repertoire was sequenced with immunoSEQ multiplex PCR; TCRdb's copy has only in-frame clones and lacks some. Of approximately 140,000 clones listed, 82% are singletons. The source of this sequence is a boy aged 2 to 9 in good health and CMV-seronegative. The sequencing sample was made of PBMCs. J is TRBJ2-6 and V is TRBV19; a weak D match, TRBD2 (7 bases). The DNA of the CDR3 is TGTGCCAGTAGTATACCCGGCGGGGGCCCAAGCTCTGGGGCCAACGTCCTGACTTTC. Its protein is CASSIPGGGPSSGANVLTF.